The rows below give T cell receptor beta chains drawn from one sample of a study of response to subunit inactivated influenza vaccine. One entry per CDR3 protein results from TCRdb running MiXCR on the RT-PCR reads. The data contain about 530,000 distinct CDR3 sequences, around 13% of them singletons. Sequenced material: PBMCs from blood, taken 45 days after vaccination. These receptors all come from a man aged 50 or older who received an inactivated influenza vaccine. The conserved cysteine and the conserved F or W are not part of the CDR3 here. D genes are given only for firm matches.

>-|TRBV2
ASLARVSYEQY
>TRBD2|TRBV6-5
ASSWGLAGENEQF
>TRBD2|TRBV2
ASRHLAGGPDEQF
>-|TRBV11-2
ASSLDLGIQY
>TRBD1|TRBV10-2
ASSVLPGPRGPSNEQF
>-|TRBV7-2
ASSPGPGYNEQF
>-|TRBV7-9
ASSLGSPSISTDTQY
>-|TRBV12-3/TRBV12-4
ASRGMLGGYT
>-|TRBV20-1
SARGPGGDSSYNEQF
>TRBD1|TRBV4-3
ASSHEGQGNTEVF
>-|TRBV11-2
ASRKAGKTREQY
>TRBD2|TRBV20-1
SGIEAGGETQY
>-|TRBV12-3/TRBV12-4
ASSLAEGVAEAF
>TRBD1|TRBV24-1
ASADRDNEQF
>TRBD2|TRBV12-3/TRBV12-4
ASSLHTDPGGQETQY
>-|TRBV5-6
ASSLGPANEKLF
>-|TRBV12-3/TRBV12-4
ASSLGRDRFQETQY
>-|TRBV12-3/TRBV12-4
ASSFSSLETQY
>TRBD2|TRBV6-5
ASSYSTGGDWEQY
>-|TRBV12-3/TRBV12-4
ASSLSGGWAETQY
>TRBD2|TRBV29-1
SVDRLADNEQF
>-|TRBV2
ASSVTPYYEQY
>TRBD2|TRBV29-1
SVTGLAGVYEQY
>TRBD1|TRBV3-1
ASSQGDREGDTQY
>TRBD1|TRBV20-1
SASSGTASYEQY
>TRBD2|TRBV5-1
ASSPGQPGLAASTDTQY
>TRBD2|TRBV7-3
ASSSNGREGRSTQY